The T cell receptor (beta chain) described here comes from a study of T-cell reconstitution after alpha-beta-depleted transplantation in children. A TCRbeta library incorporating unique molecular identifiers was prepared. TCRdb re-analysed the PCR reads in MiXCR, keeping a single row per CDR3 protein. The table records about 70,000 distinct CDR3 sequences, 11% of them present only once. This clonotype was counted at least ten times. What it binds is not known. Study observations and caveats: Most T-cell counts and diversity one year after the transplant came from T cells that were newly produced. Expanded graft clones numbering several hundred reportedly gave rise to alpha-beta T cells about two months after transplant.

Germline V gene data show CDR1 as MNHEY and CDR2 as SVGAGI. The length of the CDR3 is 15 residues. Trimming took 2 bases from V and 0 from J, leaving 7 bases between them. The receptor's source is a boy younger than 18 with acute myeloid leukemia, due to receive a stem cell transplant. The input for sequencing was PBMCs, taken before TCRalphabeta/CD19-depleted stem cell transplant. The chain employs TRBV6-5 and TRBJ2-2; D is unclear. The CDR3 region is CASSYENANTGELFF. The CDR3 DNA is TGTGCCAGCAGTTACGAAAACGCGAACACCGGGGAGCTGTTTTTT.